The 12 T cell receptor beta chains listed next were all sequenced from one sample in a study of T-cell reconstitution after alpha-beta-depleted transplantation in children. This sample's TCRbeta library carried unique molecular identifier barcodes. TCRdb reprocessed the PCR reads via MiXCR and lists one record per CDR3 protein. The sample records 300,000 to 400,000 distinct CDR3 sequences, 16% being singletons. The specimen was PBMCs, mostly from graft donor cells, collected 360 days after TCRalphabeta/CD19-depleted stem cell transplant. The receptors were sampled from a male patient aged 2-15 years who had a stem cell transplant for acute lymphoblastic leukemia, so the T cells may come from the graft donor.

This clonotype was picked up many times. The chain joins TRBV15 to TRBJ2-3; D is unclear. V lost 1 base and J 1 base, leaving 6 bases between the germline ends. CDR3 length equals 14 residues. Germline V gene lookup returns CDR1 LNHNV and CDR2 YYDKDF (reference sequence). DNA for the CDR3: TGTGCCACCAGCAGAGCAGTGGGCACAGATACGCAGTATTTT. It specifies CATSRAVGTDTQYF.

The V gene is TRBV6-1, the J gene TRBJ2-3; D unresolved. The germline V and J ends were trimmed by 7 bases and 0 bases, with 11 bases remaining between them. CDR3 size: 14 residues. The germline gives CDR1 MNHNS, CDR2 SASEGT. CDR3 loop: CASTPGPSTDTQYF. CDR3 nucleotide sequence: TGTGCCAGCACCCCCGGGCCTAGCACAGATACGCAGTATTTT.

The chain is built from TRBV11-1 and TRBJ2-2; D may be TRBD1 or TRBD2 (5 bases each). V dropped 5 bases and J dropped 5 bases, with 18 bases sitting between them. Per the germline V gene, CDR1 is SGHAT and CDR2 is FQDESV (reference sequence). The CDR3 runs to 16 residues. The CDR3 protein is CASSPMGTMGTGELFF. CDR3 coding DNA: TGTGCCAGCAGCCCAATGGGGACGATGGGAACCGGGGAGCTGTTTTTT.

This clonotype was counted at least ten times. This CDR3 is CASSQDTAGGYNEQFF. The CDR3 nucleotides read TGCGCCAGCAGCCAAGATACGGCGGGTGGGTACAATGAGCAGTTCTTC. This rearrangement joins TRBV4-1 to TRBJ2-1; D possibly corresponds to TRBD2 (5 bases). Germline-derived CDR1 and CDR2 are MGHRA and YSYEKL. This CDR3 has 16 amino acids. The ends were cut back, 0 bases at V and 4 bases at J, with 13 bases in the middle.

This rearrangement joins TRBV27 to TRBJ2-7; 8 bases match TRBD2. Germline loops: CDR1 MNHEY, CDR2 SMNVEV (reference sequence). V shed 5 bases and J 3 bases; nucleotides not matched to a gene: 6. There are 14 residues in the CDR3. Here the CDR3 DNA reads TGTGCCAGCAGTCTTAGCGGGACCTTCTACGAGCAGTACTTC. Translated, it gives CASSLSGTFYEQYF.

This clonotype was seen only a few times. J is TRBJ2-7 and V is TRBV3-1; 9 bases are a match to TRBD1. Germline CDR1 LGHDT, CDR2 YNNKEL (reference sequence). This CDR3 is 15 amino acids long. With V trimmed by 1 base and J by 4 bases, 5 bases remained unmatched. The CDR3 spells CASSQGPGQGYEQYF. CDR3 bases: TGTGCCAGCAGCCAAGGCCCGGGACAGGGTTACGAGCAGTACTTC.

This clonotype was observed a few times. The junction differs from germline at one of its ends, possibly a read error. The chain carries TRBV24-1 and TRBJ1-1; a possible D gene is TRBD1 (5 bases). This CDR3 region has 11 residues. Per the germline V gene, CDR1 is KGHDR and CDR2 is SFDVKD. The CDR3 DNA follows: TGTGCCACCAGTGATTTCGGCAGGGCCTACTTT. Its protein product is CATSDFGRAYF.

The chain is built from TRBV7-2 and TRBJ2-5; TRBD2 matches at 14 bases. Germline-derived CDR1 and CDR2 are SGHTA and FQGNSA. CDR3 length: 18 amino acids. The V segment lost 2 bases and the J segment 2 bases; nucleotides outside the gene matches: 7. The CDR3 reads CASSLTGLAGVPQETQYF. In nucleotides, the CDR3 is TGTGCCAGCAGCTTAACGGGACTAGCGGGAGTCCCACAAGAGACCCAGTACTTC.

The table lists this clonotype with many counts. This chain connects TRBV18 to TRBJ1-3; 8 nucleotides match TRBD1. This CDR3 has 15 amino acids. The V gene end was trimmed by 5 bases and the J gene end by 1 base; junction bases not matched to a gene: 4. Germline loops: CDR1 KGHSH, CDR2 LQKENI. CDR3 coding DNA: TGTGCCAGCTCAAAAAACAGGGGGTCTGGAAACACCATATATTTT. Its protein product is CASSKNRGSGNTIYF.

The rearrangement uses TRBV6-2 or TRBV6-3 and TRBJ1-1, with D perhaps TRBD1 (6 bases). The CDR3 has 15 amino acids. V was shortened by 8 bases and J by 5 bases, with 21 bases between the two germline ends. From germline, CDR1 is MNHEY and CDR2 SVGEGT. CDR3 nucleotides: TGTGCCAGCCTTCACTGGGCAGGGGTGAGGACTGAAGCTTTCTTT. This gives the protein CASLHWAGVRTEAFF.

This clonotype was seen only a few times. The chain joins TRBV28 to TRBJ1-6; D remains ambiguous. This CDR3 is 12 amino acids long. V gave up 3 bases and J gave up 10 bases, with 7 bases separating them. Germline CDR1 is MDHEN and CDR2 is SYDVKM. Here the CDR3 DNA reads TGTGCCAGCAGTTTGCCCTTCTCACCCCTCCACTTT. This sequence encodes CASSLPFSPLHF.

The chain is built from TRBV12-3 or TRBV12-4 and TRBJ2-5; D unresolved. V was trimmed by 2 bases and J by 1 base, leaving 11 bases between them. This CDR3 contains 15 residues. The chain's CDR3 is CASSLYTGGQETQYF. Here the CDR3 DNA reads TGTGCCAGCAGTTTATACACCGGTGGCCAAGAGACCCAGTACTTC.